These 24 T cell receptor beta chains were sequenced from one sample in a study of graft-versus-host responses after intestinal transplantation. Repertoires were generated with immunoSEQ multiplex PCR, while TCRdb's copy carries only in-frame clones and drops some. The sample holds about 50,000 clones; 85% to 95% are singletons and the top ten take around 2.5%. The antigens for these receptors are not known. The sequencing here drew on unstimulated CD4+ T cells sorted from spleen or lymph node cells, taken before transplant. The source is a human donor who was the organ donor for an intestinal transplant.

The chain combines TRBV28 with TRBJ2-1; 11 nucleotides line up with TRBD1. Germline-derived CDR1 and CDR2 are MDHEN and SYDVKM. Unmatched junction bases numbered 2, after V lost 5 bases and J lost 5 bases. This CDR3 is built from 14 residues. The CDR3 region has the DNA TGTGCCAGCAGTCGGGACAGGGGGAACAATGAGCAGTTCTTC. Amino acids: CASSRDRGNNEQFF.

The gene calls are TRBV19 and TRBJ2-4; 7 bases fit TRBD2. Germline lookup yields CDR1 LNHDA and CDR2 SQIVND (reference sequence). After removal of 4 bases from V and 0 bases from J, the junction contained 12 bases not matched to a gene. There are 18 residues in the CDR3. CDR3 DNA: TGTGCCAGTAGTAACGTAGCGGGCGGACCGCTAGCCAAAAACATTCAGTACTTC. Encoded protein: CASSNVAGGPLAKNIQYF.

This chain connects TRBV6-6 to TRBJ2-7; D is unclear. This CDR3 is 15 amino acids long. Germline V lookup: CDR1 MNHNY, CDR2 SVGAGI (reference sequence). Trimming stripped 2 bases from V and 4 bases from J, with 15 bases between. The chain's CDR3 is CASSYRAGLIYEQYF. CDR3 DNA sequence: TGTGCCAGCAGTTACCGGGCAGGCCTAATTTACGAGCAGTACTTC.

The gene calls are TRBV7-3 and TRBJ2-5, with D possibly being TRBD2 (6 bases). Judging by the DNA end, TRBJ2-7 fits better; the J call may be wrong. The CDR3 totals 15 residues. Germline CDR1 reads SGHTA; CDR2 reads FQGTGA. The CDR3 protein is CASSLMAGWTYEQYF. The CDR3, as DNA: TGTGCCAGCAGCTTAATGGCGGGATGGACCTACGAGCAGTACTTC.

This clone was seen a handful of times. Other DNA sequences within the sample encode an identical CDR3. The V call is TRBV20-1, the J call TRBJ2-7; perhaps TRBD2 as D (5 bases). V was pared by 2 bases and J by 3 bases, with 5 bases between. The germline CDR1 and CDR2 sequences are DFQATT and SNEGSKA (reference sequence). CDR3 size: 11 residues. CDR3: CSARTSYEQYF. CDR3 bases: TGCAGTGCTAGAACTAGCTACGAGCAGTACTTC.

The CDR3 loop is CATKDSPGNTIYF. As DNA, the CDR3 is TGTGCCACCAAAGACAGCCCTGGAAACACCATATATTTT. The gene calls are TRBV15 and TRBJ1-3; D is possibly TRBD1 (5 bases). This CDR3 has 13 residues. V dropped 7 bases and J dropped 2 bases, with 9 bases sitting between them. The germline V gene has CDR1 LNHNV and CDR2 YYDKDF (reference sequence).

This clone was found a few times. This chain uses TRBV12-5 with TRBJ1-1, with 12 bases lining up with TRBD1. This CDR3 has 16 amino acids. Trimming at V came to 6 bases and at J to 8 bases, leaving 13 bases not matched to a gene. Per the germline V gene, CDR1 is LGHNT and CDR2 is FRNRAP. The CDR3 region has the DNA TGTGCTAGTGGCAAAACCGGGACAGGGGGCGTAGGGGAAGCTTTCTTT. Amino acid sequence: CASGKTGTGGVGEAFF.

The chain joins TRBV19 to TRBJ1-5; TRBD1 agrees at 10 bases. The V and J ends lost 5 bases and 6 bases, in that order; junction bases with no gene match: 13. This CDR3 comprises 17 residues. Per germline, CDR1 LNHDA and CDR2 SQIVND (reference sequence). The CDR3 here is CASSRTGGVSFGQPQHF. The CDR3 coding sequence is TGTGCCAGTAGTCGGACAGGGGGTGTGAGCTTCGGTCAGCCCCAGCATTTT.

The rearrangement joins TRBV6-5 to TRBJ2-1; TRBD2 matches 10 bases. Germline V lookup: CDR1 MNHEY, CDR2 SVGAGI. The junction had 3 bases not matched to a gene; V was cut back by 6 bases and J by 4 bases. This CDR3 comprises 14 residues. Written as DNA, the CDR3 is TGTGCCAGCAGAACTAGCGGGACTTACAATGAGCAGTTCTTC. Its protein is CASRTSGTYNEQFF.

This clone was found once. This chain connects TRBV11-2 to TRBJ1-2; 11 bases align to TRBD1. The germline V gene encodes CDR1 SGHAT and CDR2 FQNNGV. The CDR3 covers 15 residues. V lost 3 bases and J lost 7; bases outside the gene matches: 7. The CDR3 reads CASSFGTGTGGGYTF. CDR3 in DNA: TGTGCCAGCAGCTTCGGCACCGGGACAGGGGGTGGCTACACCTTC.

The gene calls are TRBV25-1 and TRBJ2-6; D uncertain. V was pared by 7 bases and J by 1 base, with 5 bases between. CDR1 and CDR2 from the germline V gene are MGHDK and SYGVNS. The CDR3 spans 13 residues. Written as DNA, the CDR3 is TGTGCCAGCACCCTATCTGGGGCCAACGTCCTGACTTTC. This encodes CASTLSGANVLTF.

The rearrangement links TRBV19 to TRBJ2-3, with TRBD2 identical over 11 bases. Germline CDR1 and CDR2: LNHDA and SQIVND (reference sequence). Losses at the gene ends were 3 bases for V and 5 bases for J; bases not matched to a gene: 7. The CDR3 is 16 residues long. As DNA, the CDR3 is TGTGCCAGTAGTATCCCGGGCCTAGCGGGAGGAGATACGCAGTATTTT. It translates to CASSIPGLAGGDTQYF.

CDR3 coding DNA: TGTGCCAGCAGCTTAGGGACAGGGAGGCAGTACTTC. Translation: CASSLGTGRQYF. This chain joins TRBV7-2 and TRBJ2-7; 8 nucleotides line up with TRBD1. This CDR3 is built from 12 residues. CDR1 and CDR2 (germline): SGHTA, FQGNSA. Trimming cost V 1 base and J 9 bases; bases outside gene matches: 2.

CDR3 coding DNA: TGTGCCAGCAGTTTATACCCCATTTCTAGCGGGAGATTCAATGAGCAGTTCTTC. Its protein is CASSLYPISSGRFNEQFF. The chain uses TRBV27 and TRBJ2-1, with 10 bases fitting TRBD2. Germline assignment: CDR1 MNHEY and CDR2 SMNVEV (reference sequence). V trimming: 1 base; J trimming: 6 bases; junction bases outside the gene matches: 12. CDR3 length: 18 residues.

The chain has TRBV2 and TRBJ2-5; 9 bases align to TRBD2. Per the germline V gene, CDR1 is SNHLY and CDR2 is FYNNEI. V gave up 10 bases and J gave up 4 bases; unmatched junction bases: 10. This CDR3 comprises 14 residues. The CDR3 region has the DNA TGTGCCATCCCCCGCGGGGGGGTTCGAGAGACCCAGTACTTC. Protein: CAIPRGGVRETQYF. The full variable domain, with the rest looked up from reference TRBV2 and TRBJ2-5, is EPEVTQTPSHQVTQMGQEVILRCVPISNHLYFYWYRQILGQKVEFLVSFYNNEISEKSEIFDDQFSVERPDGSNFTLKIRSTKLEDSAMYFCAIPRGGVRETQYFGPGTRLLVL.

J is TRBJ2-7 and V is TRBV10-3; 13 nucleotides line up with TRBD2. In germline, CDR1 is ENHRY, CDR2 SYGVKD. The V gene end was trimmed by 0 bases and the J gene end by 3 bases; junction bases not matched to a gene: 5. The CDR3 extends over 17 amino acids. The DNA for the CDR3 is TGTGCCATCAGTGAGTCGATGGGACTAGCGGGATTCTACGAGCAGTACTTC. This sequence encodes CAISESMGLAGFYEQYF.

The genes are TRBV19 and TRBJ2-7; 13 bases map to TRBD2. V shed 4 bases and J 4 bases; nucleotides not matched to a gene: 7. The CDR3 spans 16 residues. From germline, CDR1 is LNHDA and CDR2 SQIVND (reference sequence). The CDR3 region is CASSTGLAGEGYEQYF. For the CDR3, the DNA is TGTGCCAGTAGTACCGGACTAGCGGGAGAGGGGTACGAGCAGTACTTC.

V and J are TRBV30 and TRBJ1-6; tentative D call: TRBD1 (6 bases). Per the germline V gene, CDR1 is GTSNPN and CDR2 is SVGIG (reference sequence). Trimming took off 4 bases at V and 6 bases at J, with 10 bases between the two ends. The CDR3 is 13 amino acids. The CDR3 sequence: CAWTGQTNSPLHF. The DNA for the CDR3 is TGTGCCTGGACTGGACAGACTAATTCACCCCTCCACTTT.

The chain carries TRBV19 and TRBJ2-5; a weak D match, TRBD1 (5 bases). Judging by the DNA end, TRBJ2-7 fits better; the J call may be wrong. This CDR3 has 14 amino acids. The germline V gene has CDR1 LNHDA and CDR2 SQIVND (reference sequence). The CDR3 loop is CASSPDSTSYEQYF. The CDR3 DNA follows: TGTGCCAGTAGTCCAGACAGTACCTCCTACGAGCAGTACTTC.

J is TRBJ2-7 and V is TRBV6-5; D remains ambiguous. Trimming took off 6 bases at V and 0 bases at J, with 15 bases between the two ends. Germline V lookup: CDR1 MNHEY, CDR2 SVGAGI. This CDR3 contains 15 residues. The CDR3 DNA sequence: TGTGCCAGCAGGTCCTATGGGCCAGCCTCCTACGAGCAGTACTTC. Its protein is CASRSYGPASYEQYF.

The chain uses TRBV5-5 and TRBJ2-5; 8 bases agree with TRBD1. V lost 5 bases and J lost 3; bases outside the gene matches: 3. The CDR3 has 13 residues. Germline assignment: CDR1 SGHKS and CDR2 YYEKEE (reference sequence). The CDR3 coding sequence is TGTGCCAGCAGGGCGACAGGGGAAGAGACCCAGTACTTC. It is translated as CASRATGEETQYF.

The CDR3 region has the DNA TGTGCCAGCAGCTGGGACAGAAACTATGGCTACACCTTC. As protein: CASSWDRNYGYTF. V gene TRBV11-2 combines with J gene TRBJ1-2, with 7 bases fitting TRBD1. Looked up from germline, CDR1 is SGHAT and CDR2 is FQNNGV. Germline trimming cut 4 bases from V and 2 bases from J; bases unmatched to any gene: 1. CDR3 length: 13 amino acids.

V gene TRBV30 combines with J gene TRBJ1-2; D might be TRBD1 (5 bases). This CDR3 comprises 13 residues. Trimming stripped 3 bases from V and 7 bases from J, with 15 bases between. Looked up from germline, CDR1 is GTSNPN and CDR2 is SVGIG (reference sequence). CDR3 nucleotides: TGTGCCTGGAGCGAGCTACCAGGGAGTGGCTACACCTTC. Protein product: CAWSELPGSGYTF.

In the case of this clone: This sample includes further DNA sequences coding for the same CDR3. The rearrangement links TRBV18 to TRBJ1-1; no reliable D call. The CDR3 loop spans 12 amino acids. In germline, CDR1 is KGHSH, CDR2 LQKENI. The V and J ends lost 3 bases and 1 base respectively, with 3 bases between them. CDR3: CASSPQNTEAFF. CDR3 bases: TGTGCCAGCTCACCCCAGAACACTGAAGCTTTCTTT.